Presented here are 18 T cell receptor beta chains from one specimen sequenced in a study of T cell repertoires in cytomegalovirus infection. Which antigens these TCRs recognize remains unknown. Via MiXCR, TCRdb re-called the reads, giving one row per CDR3 protein. The sample holds about 310,000 distinct CDR3 sequences; 25% are singletons and the top ten take roughly 15%. Sample: cultured PBMCs, taken from culture after CMV antigen stimulation. The receptors derive from a human donor in good health (CMV status not recorded). Some clones in this sample may be carry-over from other donors' samples.

This clonotype has ten or more counts. This chain uses TRBV7-2 with TRBJ2-5, with 8 bases fitting TRBD1. This CDR3 has 14 residues. The germline gives CDR1 SGHTA, CDR2 FQGNSA. Germline trimming cut 2 bases from V and 3 bases from J; bases unmatched to any gene: 2. The CDR3 region has the DNA TGTGCCAGCAGCTTAAAGGACAGGGAAGAGACCCAGTACTTC. Amino acids: CASSLKDREETQYF.

This clonotype showed up just a few times. The rearrangement uses TRBV19 and TRBJ1-5; no reliable D call. Looked up from germline, CDR1 is LNHDA and CDR2 is SQIVND (reference sequence). Trimming removed 6 bases from V and 2 bases from J, with 11 bases in between. The CDR3 totals 14 residues. The CDR3 loop is CASRLRTGNQPQHF. The DNA of the CDR3 is TGTGCCAGTAGGCTCCGGACCGGCAATCAGCCCCAGCATTTT.

Only a few counts were recorded for this clonotype. The V call is TRBV12-3 or TRBV12-4, the J call TRBJ1-1; D is unclear. Trimming removed 6 bases at V and 1 base at J, with 9 bases between. This CDR3 contains 13 residues. As DNA, the CDR3 is TGTGCCAGCAGCTTAAAAGCGAACACTGAAGCTTTCTTT. This encodes CASSLKANTEAFF.

V and J are TRBV6-2 or TRBV6-3 and TRBJ2-1; a weak D match, TRBD1 (5 bases). CDR3 length: 15 residues. Trimming removed 2 bases from V and 9 bases from J, with 17 bases in between. Germline CDR1 is MNHEY and CDR2 is SVGEGT. The CDR3 DNA reads TGTGCCAGCAGTTACGCCATAGGGGCGGCCCTTGAGCAGTTCTTC. Protein sequence: CASSYAIGAALEQFF.

The rearrangement links TRBV7-9 to TRBJ2-1; unclear D gene. With 3 bases removed from V and 4 bases from J, the gap between germline ends came to 7 bases. This CDR3 has 13 amino acids. CDR1 is SEHNR, CDR2 FQNEAQ, per germline (reference sequence). CDR3 bases: TGTGCCAGCAGCTTCTCGGAGTACAATGAGCAGTTCTTC. Amino acids: CASSFSEYNEQFF.

The gene calls are TRBV19 and TRBJ2-1; D is unclear. The CDR3 consists of 12 residues. The germline V gene has CDR1 LNHDA and CDR2 SQIVND (reference sequence). Trimming left V 8 bases short and J 4 bases short, with 9 bases between. CDR3 sequence reads: CASALGYNEQFF. The DNA for the CDR3 is TGTGCCAGTGCCCTAGGATACAATGAGCAGTTCTTC.

V usage is TRBV4-3 and J usage is TRBJ2-7, with 13 bases lining up with TRBD2. This CDR3 is 17 amino acids long. Germline V lookup: CDR1 LGHNA, CDR2 YSLEER. The junction had 4 bases not matched to a gene; V was cut back by 0 bases and J by 2 bases. The CDR3 here is CASSQDWGLAGTYEQYF. The DNA of the CDR3 is TGCGCCAGCAGCCAAGATTGGGGACTAGCGGGAACCTACGAGCAGTACTTC.

Ten or more counts support this clonotype. The chain links TRBV19 to TRBJ2-2; D call uncertain. Trimming cost V 1 base and J 0 bases, with 12 bases left between them. Germline V gene data show CDR1 as LNHDA and CDR2 as SQIVND (reference sequence). There are 17 residues in the CDR3. CDR3 nucleotides: TGTGCCAGTAGTATAGGCGGCGTCAGCACGAACACCGGGGAGCTGTTTTTT. Translating gives CASSIGGVSTNTGELFF.

This clonotype was counted ten times or more. The chain combines TRBV28 with TRBJ2-7, with D possibly called TRBD1 or TRBD2 (5 bases each). Per germline, CDR1 MDHEN and CDR2 SYDVKM. This CDR3 contains 14 residues. V was cut by 6 bases and J by 2 bases, with 14 bases left in between. In DNA form, the CDR3 reads TGTGCCAGCAGCCCCAGGGAGCCAGCCTACGAGCAGTACGTC. This translates into CASSPREPAYEQYV.

This chain connects TRBV4-2 to TRBJ2-1; no reliable D call. Trimming took 3 bases from V and 4 from J, leaving 7 bases between them. Per germline, CDR1 LGHNA and CDR2 YNFKEQ. The length of the CDR3 is 13 residues. The CDR3 DNA sequence: TGTGCCAGCAGCCAGGCCTCGTACAATGAGCAGTTCTTC. Translation gives CASSQASYNEQFF.

This rearrangement joins TRBV7-9 to TRBJ2-1; 11 bases line up with TRBD2. The CDR3 has 14 amino acids. Germline V CDR1 and CDR2: SEHNR, FQNEAQ (reference sequence). After removal of 5 bases from V and 9 bases from J, the junction contained 6 bases not matched to a gene. CDR3 bases: TGTGCCAGCAGCCTCGGACTAGCGGGCCTTGAGCAGTTCTTC. Protein sequence: CASSLGLAGLEQFF.

This clonotype was detected only a few times. The rearrangement joins TRBV12-3 or TRBV12-4 to TRBJ2-1; possibly TRBD1 for D (6 bases). This CDR3 contains 14 residues. Trimming cost V 7 bases and J 1 base, with 11 bases left between them. CDR3 amino acids: CASTQGRSYNEQFF. The CDR3 DNA reads as TGTGCCAGCACACAGGGTCGGTCCTACAATGAGCAGTTCTTC.

The CDR3 coding sequence is TGTGCCAGCAGCTTAGTAATAGGCGGCCGGGGTGGCTACACCTTC. It codes for CASSLVIGGRGGYTF. The rearrangement links TRBV11-2 to TRBJ1-2; D is uncertain. Trimming shortened V by 1 base and J by 7 bases, and 16 bases separated the two germline ends. The CDR3 is 15 amino acids. Germline CDR1 and CDR2: SGHAT and FQNNGV.

This clonotype came up a few times. This chain uses TRBV7-8 with TRBJ2-1; D not certain. Trimming removed 0 bases at V and 0 bases at J, with 9 bases between. Germline CDR1 reads SGHVS; CDR2 reads FQNEAQ. CDR3 length equals 16 residues. The CDR3 DNA reads TGTGCCAGCAGCTTAGCGCGGATACTCTCCTACAATGAGCAGTTCTTC. As protein: CASSLARILSYNEQFF.

V and J are TRBV10-3 and TRBJ1-1; a possible D gene is TRBD1 (5 bases). Germline-derived CDR1 and CDR2 are ENHRY and SYGVKD. V was trimmed by 0 bases and J by 1 base, leaving 15 bases between them. CDR3 length equals 17 residues. Here the CDR3 DNA reads TGTGCCATCAGTGAGTCGATGGGGCTAGGGGCGAACACTGAAGCTTTCTTT. This gives the protein CAISESMGLGANTEAFF.

V is TRBV7-3 and J is TRBJ2-1; 7 bases are a match to TRBD2. The germline gives CDR1 SGHTA, CDR2 FQGTGA. This CDR3 has 16 amino acids. The junction had 7 bases not matched to a gene; V was cut back by 5 bases and J by 0 bases. The CDR3 protein is CASSQAPGGSYNEQFF. CDR3 coding DNA: TGTGCCAGCAGCCAAGCCCCGGGGGGCTCCTACAATGAGCAGTTCTTC.

The chain has TRBV4-2 and TRBJ2-1, with TRBD2 matching 9 bases. The CDR3 runs to 15 residues. Germline CDR1 is LGHNA and CDR2 is YNFKEQ. V dropped 1 base and J dropped 9; count of bases not matched to a gene: 7. DNA of the CDR3: TGTGCCAGCAGCCAAGTTGGTATAGCGGGAGCTGAGCAGTTCTTC. It is translated as CASSQVGIAGAEQFF.

This chain connects TRBV6-1 to TRBJ1-5, with 7 bases that match TRBD1. J was trimmed by 0 bases and V by 6 bases; bases with no gene match: 5. The CDR3 is 15 amino acids. CDR1 and CDR2 (germline): MNHNS, SASEGT. CDR3: CASRPGTVSNQPQHF. CDR3 bases: TGTGCCAGCAGGCCCGGGACAGTTAGCAATCAGCCCCAGCATTTT.